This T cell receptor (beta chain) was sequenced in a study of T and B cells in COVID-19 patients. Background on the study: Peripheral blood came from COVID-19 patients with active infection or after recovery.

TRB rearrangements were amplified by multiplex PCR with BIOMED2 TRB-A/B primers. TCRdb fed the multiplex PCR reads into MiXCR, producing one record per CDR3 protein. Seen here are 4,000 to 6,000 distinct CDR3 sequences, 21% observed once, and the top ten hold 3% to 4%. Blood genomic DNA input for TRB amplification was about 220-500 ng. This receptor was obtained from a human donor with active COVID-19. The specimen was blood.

The DNA of the CDR3 is TGCGCCAGCAGCTTCGGGACAGGGAACCACGAGCAGTACTTC. This codes for CASSFGTGNHEQYF. V and J are TRBV5-1 and TRBJ2-7, with 9 nucleotides matching TRBD1. The CDR3 has 14 residues. The germline CDR1 and CDR2 sequences are SGHRS and YFSETQ. The V segment lost 2 bases and the J segment 5 bases; nucleotides outside the gene matches: 5.